These T cell receptor beta chains were read from a single sample in a study of cytomegalovirus exposure and HLA in healthy donors. Data came from immunoSEQ multiplex PCR; TCRdb stores just in-frame clones and leaves some out. The sample totals tens of thousands of clones; its top ten clones hold 2.5% to 3%. Sequenced sample: PBMCs. The receptors derive from a man aged 40-55 years in good health and CMV-seronegative. Each CDR3 is given with its conserved first and last residue. D genes are given only for firm matches.

TRBJ2-1	-	TRBV5-6	TGTGCCAGCAGCTATGGTAGCTCCTACAATGAGCAGTTCTTC	CASSYGSSYNEQFF
TRBJ1-5	-	TRBV2	TGTGCCAGCAGTGGGGGGCAGCGTAATCAGCCCCAGCATTTT	CASSGGQRNQPQHF
TRBJ1-6	TRBD1	TRBV28	TGTGCCAGCAGCCCTCCCGGTGGAGGGGGCATCCGATCACCCCTCCACTTT	CASSPPGGGGIRSPLHF
TRBJ1-6	TRBD1	TRBV19	TGTGCCAGTAGTCAATCCAGGGGGTATAATTCACCCCTCCACTTT	CASSQSRGYNSPLHF
TRBJ2-4	-	TRBV29-1	TGCAGCGTTGTGGGTGGGGGGAACATTCAGTACTTC	CSVVGGGNIQYF
TRBJ1-1	TRBD1	TRBV18	TGTGCCAGCTCACGTACCGGGACAGGGGGGGAAACTGAAGCTTTCTTT	CASSRTGTGGETEAFF
TRBJ2-7	TRBD1	TRBV9	TGTGCCAGCAGCGTTGACAGGGGCGAGCAGTACTTC	CASSVDRGEQYF
TRBJ1-5	-	TRBV6-1	TGTGCCAGCAGAGAGCCCGGGTTCGACAATCAGCCCCAGCATTTT	CASREPGFDNQPQHF
TRBJ1-2	-	TRBV11-3	TGTGCCAGCAGCCAGGGTGGTGGTGGCTACACCTTC	CASSQGGGGYTF
TRBJ2-3	-	TRBV5-1	TGCGCCAGCAGCTTGGCCGTTGGCCCCACAGATACGCAGTATTTT	CASSLAVGPTDTQYF
TRBJ2-5	-	TRBV30	TGTGCCTGGAGAGGACAGAGACAAGAGACCCAGTACTTC	CAWRGQRQETQYF
TRBJ2-1	-	TRBV25-1	TGTGCCAGCAGTGAAGGGCCAGGGGATAGGAATGAGCAGTTCTTC	CASSEGPGDRNEQFF
TRBJ2-7	TRBD2	TRBV7-3	TGTGCCAGCAGCCTCAACGGGGGGGGCTACGAGCAGTACTTC	CASSLNGGGYEQYF
TRBJ1-2	-	TRBV7-2	TGTGCCAGCAGCAGAAACACAGGGATCTATGGCTACACCTTC	CASSRNTGIYGYTF
TRBJ2-1	-	TRBV11-2	TGTGCCAGCAGCTTGAACGCGGACTCCTACAATGAGCAGTTCTTC	CASSLNADSYNEQFF
TRBJ2-3	-	TRBV11-2	TGTGCCAGCAGCTCGGGCAGGGGACAACAAACAGATACGCAGTATTTT	CASSSGRGQQTDTQYF
TRBJ1-2	-	TRBV7-9	TGTGCCAGCAGCTTATTAGAAGGCTACACCTTC	CASSLLEGYTF
TRBJ2-1	TRBD2	TRBV30	TGTGCCTGGAGTGAGGGACTAGCGGGGGGGCATGAGCAGTTCTTC	CAWSEGLAGGHEQFF
TRBJ2-2	TRBD1	TRBV5-4	TGTGCCAGCAGTACACCGGGACAGGCGAACACCGGGGAGCTGTTTTTT	CASSTPGQANTGELFF